The entry below gives a single TCR beta chain sequence along with its context. Its antigen is currently unknown. V lost 0 bases, J lost 2 bases, and 9 bases lay in between. CDR1 is GTSNPN and CDR2 is SVGIG in the germline V gene (reference sequence). The CDR3 has 14 residues. This specimen belongs to a study of beta chain features in type 1 diabetes. For the study at large: Comparable age, gender and cell yields were observed in patients relative to healthy donors. Findings and limits, study-wide: Shortening that was moderate but significant affected the TCRB CDR3s of Type 1 diabetes patients in all four CD4+ subsets. TCRB repertoires of naive, central memory and Treg cells appeared more similar among patients than among healthy donors.

Sequenced material consisted of expressed TCRB transcripts (all of the isolated RNA was reverse transcribed). The method was immunoSEQ multiplex PCR; TCRdb's version includes in-frame clones alone and lacks a portion of them. The table shows roughly 250,000 clones, with around 20% occurring only once. CD4+ cells of the naive, central memory, regulatory and stem cell-like memory types were sorted via CD45RO/CCR7/CD25/CD127/CD95/CD27. This receptor was obtained from a woman between 35 and 50 years old with type 1 diabetes. This chain uses TRBV30 with TRBJ2-3, with a weak D call TRBD1 (5 bases). The specimen sequenced was naive CD4+ T cells from blood. The CDR3 region has the DNA TGTGCCTGGAGTGTTGCAGGGATCACAGATACGCAGTATTTT. It yields the protein CAWSVAGITDTQYF.